Below, 12 T cell receptor beta chains from the same sample are listed, as sequenced in a study of shared clonotypes between healthy human individuals. The table came from immunoSEQ multiplex PCR; TCRdb's copy has only in-frame clones and leaves some out. The sample yields about 580,000 clones, 98% seen once. Positive CCR7 selection of CD45RO-negative cells yielded the naive CD8 cells, and terminally differentiated effector memory CD45RA+ cells were excluded. Sequenced input: naive CD8+ T cells sorted from blood. The receptors come from a young man in good health.

The chain couples TRBV7-9 to TRBJ1-1; D not resolved. The CDR3 is made up of 14 amino acids. Germline V gene data show CDR1 as SEHNR and CDR2 as FQNEAQ (reference sequence). The V end lost 1 base, the J end lost 6 bases, and 12 bases lay between the germline ends. The CDR3 DNA is TGTGCCAGCAGCTTAGGTCTAGGCAGTGCTGAAGCTTTCTTT. Translating it yields CASSLGLGSAEAFF. Using reference TRBV7-9 and TRBJ1-1 for the parts outside the CDR3, the full variable domain is DTGVSQNPRHKITKRGQNVTFRCDPISEHNRLYWYRQTLGQGPEFLTYFQNEAQLEKSRLLSDRFSAERPKGSFSTLEIQRTEQGDSAMYLCASSLGLGSAEAFFGQGTRLTVV.

The chain is built from TRBV6-5 and TRBJ2-5; no clear D gene. V was trimmed by 2 bases and J by 5 bases, leaving 12 bases between them. The CDR3 consists of 14 residues. CDR1 and CDR2 from the germline V gene are MNHEY and SVGAGI. The CDR3 reads CASSYVGLQETQYF. The CDR3 nucleotides are TGTGCCAGCAGTTACGTGGGGTTACAGGAGACCCAGTACTTC.

The chain couples TRBV7-2 to TRBJ2-3; a weak D match, TRBD2 (6 bases). The ends were cut back, 0 bases at V and 5 bases at J, with 12 bases in the middle. The germline CDR1 and CDR2 sequences are SGHTA and FQGNSA. The CDR3 totals 15 residues. In DNA form, the CDR3 reads TGTGCCAGCAGCTTAGCGCGGAGGGCAGAAGATACGCAGTATTTT. As protein: CASSLARRAEDTQYF.

This chain uses TRBV7-9 with TRBJ2-1; the D gene is possibly TRBD2 (5 bases). CDR1 and CDR2 from the germline V gene are SEHNR and FQNEAQ (reference sequence). The V gene lost 1 base and the J gene lost 2 bases, with 15 bases spanning the gap. The CDR3 spans 17 residues. The CDR3 DNA follows: TGTGCCAGCAGCTTAGGAAGAGGGCAGGCCGCCTACAATGAGCAGTTCTTC. As protein: CASSLGRGQAAYNEQFF.

The V and J genes are TRBV5-6 and TRBJ1-1; D perhaps matches TRBD1 (6 bases). CDR1 SGHDT and CDR2 YYEEEE come from the germline V gene. The ends were cut back, 6 bases at V and 3 bases at J, with 15 bases in the middle. The CDR3 loop spans 14 amino acids. CDR3 protein: CASTWTDGYTEAFF. In nucleotides, the CDR3 is TGTGCCAGCACATGGACAGACGGTTACACTGAAGCTTTCTTT.

V and J are TRBV7-2 and TRBJ2-7, with 7 bases fitting TRBD1. The CDR3 loop spans 15 amino acids. V shed 2 bases and J 2 bases; nucleotides not matched to a gene: 6. Germline CDR1 and CDR2: SGHTA and FQGNSA. CDR3 sequence (DNA): TGTGCCAGCAGCTTAATAACAGGGGAAGCCTACGAGCAGTACTTC. Its protein is CASSLITGEAYEQYF. The complete variable domain, with remaining parts taken from reference TRBV7-2 and TRBJ2-7, reads GAGVSQSPSNKVTEKGKDVELRCDPISGHTALYWYRQSLGQGLEFLIYFQGNSAPDKSGLPSDRFSAERTGGSVSTLTIQRTQQEDSAVYLCASSLITGEAYEQYFGPGTRLTVT.

The CDR3 spells CATSRRGDIQYF. DNA of the CDR3: TGCGCCACCTCACGGAGGGGAGACATTCAGTACTTC. This chain uses TRBV4-1 with TRBJ2-4, with D perhaps TRBD2 (6 bases). Germline values: CDR1 MGHRA, CDR2 YSYEKL. This CDR3 spans 12 amino acids. V lost 10 bases and J lost 8, with 15 bases in between.

This clone was counted once. This chain joins TRBV27 and TRBJ2-7; possibly TRBD1 for D (6 bases). The CDR3 is 15 residues long. Germline assignment: CDR1 MNHEY and CDR2 SMNVEV (reference sequence). V was cut by 6 bases and J by 0 bases, with 15 bases left in between. CDR3 amino acids: CASSPRDTPSYEQYF. The DNA of the CDR3 is TGTGCCAGCAGCCCACGGGACACCCCCTCCTACGAGCAGTACTTC.

The chain employs TRBV6-5 and TRBJ2-7; TRBD2 matches 11 bases. This CDR3 comprises 15 residues. CDR1 is MNHEY and CDR2 is SVGAGI in the germline V gene. V shed 0 bases, J shed 7 bases, and the junction held 5 bases outside the gene matches. CDR3 sequence reads: CASSYSTSGASEQYF. The DNA of the CDR3 is TGTGCCAGCAGTTACTCGACTAGCGGGGCCTCGGAGCAGTACTTC.

About this clone: Compared with germline, one end of the junction differs, possibly owing to a read error. The V call is TRBV27, the J call TRBJ2-2; the D is unclear. CDR1 and CDR2 (germline): MNHEY, SMNVEV (reference sequence). The CDR3 runs 15 residues. For the CDR3, the DNA is TGTGCCAGCAGTTTATCGATTGCGAACCCCGGGGAGCTGTTTTTT. It specifies CASSLSIANPGELFF.

The chain links TRBV7-8 to TRBJ2-7, with D possibly TRBD1 on 6 matching bases. CDR3 length equals 15 residues. V lost 5 bases to trimming and J lost 2 bases, with 16 bases between them. Per the germline V gene, CDR1 is SGHVS and CDR2 is FQNEAQ. The CDR3 region has the DNA TGTGCCAGCAGCGTTTCGAGGGGGTCGGCCTACGAGCAGTACTTC. Encoded protein: CASSVSRGSAYEQYF.

This clone was detected once. The chain is built from TRBV2 and TRBJ2-2, with 9 bases identical to TRBD1. CDR1 is SNHLY, CDR2 FYNNEI, per germline. CDR3 size: 17 residues. J gave up 0 bases and V 8 bases, and 10 bases lay outside the gene matches. The CDR3 reads CASGRTGAITNTGELFF. In nucleotides, the CDR3 is TGTGCCAGCGGTCGGACAGGGGCGATAACGAACACCGGGGAGCTGTTTTTT.